This T cell receptor beta chain appears in the sequencing data of a study of PD-1 blockade in classical Hodgkin lymphoma. Broader study findings: Baseline diversity in complete responders resembled that of newly diagnosed patients. Among the patients, those starting nivolumab under 1 year after ASCT were excluded.

The V gene lost 5 bases and the J gene lost 1 base, with 11 bases spanning the gap. The germline gives CDR1 MNHNY, CDR2 SVGAGI (reference sequence). The CDR3 runs to 14 residues. As to time point: cycle 4 day 1 (C4D1), after 6 weeks of nivolumab. Every single patient, without exception, relapsed after autologous stem cell transplantation, and brentuximab vedotin exposure varied. Magnetic depletion of unwanted cells isolated CD4+ T cells from thawed PBMCs. The data were produced by immunoSEQ multiplex PCR, yet TCRdb's version contains in-frame clones alone and is incomplete. The sample lists about 22,000 clones, 65% to 80% occurring once. As regards this clone: Its matching antigen is unknown.

Sequenced material: CD4+ T cells from blood, taken before the fourth cycle of nivolumab. The receptor was isolated from a human donor with classical Hodgkin lymphoma. V and J are TRBV6-6 and TRBJ1-1; no definite D call. This chain's CDR3 is CASSPPLRNTEAFF. In DNA, the CDR3 is TGTGCCAGCAGTCCCCCTCTCAGGAACACTGAAGCTTTCTTT.